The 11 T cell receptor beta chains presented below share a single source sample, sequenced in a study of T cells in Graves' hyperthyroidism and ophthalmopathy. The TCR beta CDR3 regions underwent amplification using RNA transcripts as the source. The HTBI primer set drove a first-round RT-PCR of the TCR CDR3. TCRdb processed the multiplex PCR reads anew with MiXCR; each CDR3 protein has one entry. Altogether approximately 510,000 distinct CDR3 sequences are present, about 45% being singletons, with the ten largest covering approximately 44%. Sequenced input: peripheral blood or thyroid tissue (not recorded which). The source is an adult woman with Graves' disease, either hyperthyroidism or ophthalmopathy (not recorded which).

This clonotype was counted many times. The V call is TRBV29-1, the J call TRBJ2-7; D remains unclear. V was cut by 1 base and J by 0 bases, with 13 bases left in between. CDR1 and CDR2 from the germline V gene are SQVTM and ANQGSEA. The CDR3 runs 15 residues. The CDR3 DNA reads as TGCAGCGTTGAAGTGTGGCAGGAGAGCTCCTACGAGCAGTACTTC. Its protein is CSVEVWQESSYEQYF.

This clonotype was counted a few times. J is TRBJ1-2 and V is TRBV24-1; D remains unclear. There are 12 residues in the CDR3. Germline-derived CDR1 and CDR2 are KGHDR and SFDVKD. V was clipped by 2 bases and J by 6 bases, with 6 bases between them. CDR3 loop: CATSDSRHGYTF. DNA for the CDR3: TGTGCCACCAGTGATTCTCGACATGGCTACACCTTC.

CDR3 nucleotide sequence: TGTGCCACCAGTGACGAAGGGACTAGCGGGAGTCAGGAGACCCAGTACTTC. Translated, it gives CATSDEGTSGSQETQYF. The V call is TRBV24-1, the J call TRBJ2-5, with TRBD2 matching over 14 bases. V lost 4 bases, J lost 5 bases, and 8 bases stayed unmatched. Germline CDR1 and CDR2: KGHDR and SFDVKD. The CDR3 totals 17 residues.

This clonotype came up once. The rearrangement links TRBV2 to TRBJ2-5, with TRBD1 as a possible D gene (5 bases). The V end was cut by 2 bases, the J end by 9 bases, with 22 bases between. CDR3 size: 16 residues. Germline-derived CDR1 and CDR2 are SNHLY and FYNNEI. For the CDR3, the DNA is TGTGCCAGCAGTGAATTGGGGCCCTTTAGCAATCAGCCCCAGTACTTC. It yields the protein CASSELGPFSNQPQYF.

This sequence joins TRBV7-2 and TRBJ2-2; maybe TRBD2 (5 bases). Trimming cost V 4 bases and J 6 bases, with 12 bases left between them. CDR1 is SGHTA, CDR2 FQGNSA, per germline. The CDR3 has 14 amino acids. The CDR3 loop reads CASSYGSSPGELFF. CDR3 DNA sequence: TGTGCCAGCAGCTATGGGTCTAGCCCCGGGGAGCTGTTTTTT.

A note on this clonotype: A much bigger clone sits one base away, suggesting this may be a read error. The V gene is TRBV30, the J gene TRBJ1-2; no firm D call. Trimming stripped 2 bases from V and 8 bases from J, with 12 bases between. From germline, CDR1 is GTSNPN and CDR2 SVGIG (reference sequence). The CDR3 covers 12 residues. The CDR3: CAWSRSPRGYTF. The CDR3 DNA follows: TGTGCCTGGAGTCGTTCCCCCCGAGGCTACACCTTC.

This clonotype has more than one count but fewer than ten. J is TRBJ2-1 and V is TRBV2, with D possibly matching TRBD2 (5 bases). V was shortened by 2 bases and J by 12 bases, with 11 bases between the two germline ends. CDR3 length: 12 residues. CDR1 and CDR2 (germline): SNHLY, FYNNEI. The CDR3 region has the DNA TGTGCCAGCAGTGAACCAAGCGGAGGGCAGTTCTTC. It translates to CASSEPSGGQFF.

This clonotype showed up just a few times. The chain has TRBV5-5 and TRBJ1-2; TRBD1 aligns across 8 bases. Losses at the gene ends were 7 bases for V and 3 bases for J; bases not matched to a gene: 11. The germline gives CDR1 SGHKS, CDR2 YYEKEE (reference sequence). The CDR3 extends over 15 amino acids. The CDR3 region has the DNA TGTGCCAGCTCCGGACAGGGAAGGGAGGACTATGGCTACACCTTC. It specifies CASSGQGREDYGYTF.

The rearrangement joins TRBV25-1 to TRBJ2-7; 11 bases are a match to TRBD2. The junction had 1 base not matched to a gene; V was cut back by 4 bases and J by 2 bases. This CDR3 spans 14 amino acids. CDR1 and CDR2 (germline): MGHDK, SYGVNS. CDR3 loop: CASSASGRPYEQYF. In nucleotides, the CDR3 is TGTGCCAGCAGTGCTAGCGGGAGGCCCTACGAGCAGTACTTC.

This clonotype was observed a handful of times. CDR3 bases: TGTGCCAGCAGCCTTTCGGGACGGATCTCTGGAAACACCATATATTTT. This encodes CASSLSGRISGNTIYF. This chain uses TRBV7-6 with TRBJ1-3; D is possibly TRBD1 (5 bases). CDR1 is SGHVS, CDR2 FNYEAQ, per germline. Trimming removed 5 bases at V and 0 bases at J, with 14 bases between. The CDR3 sequence is 16 residues long.

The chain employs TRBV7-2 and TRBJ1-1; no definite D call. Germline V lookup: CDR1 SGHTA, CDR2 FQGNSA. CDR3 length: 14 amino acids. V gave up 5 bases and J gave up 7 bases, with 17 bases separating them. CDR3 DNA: TGTGCCAGCAGCCCAACGCGAGCGAACGTTGAAGCTTTCTTT. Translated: CASSPTRANVEAFF.